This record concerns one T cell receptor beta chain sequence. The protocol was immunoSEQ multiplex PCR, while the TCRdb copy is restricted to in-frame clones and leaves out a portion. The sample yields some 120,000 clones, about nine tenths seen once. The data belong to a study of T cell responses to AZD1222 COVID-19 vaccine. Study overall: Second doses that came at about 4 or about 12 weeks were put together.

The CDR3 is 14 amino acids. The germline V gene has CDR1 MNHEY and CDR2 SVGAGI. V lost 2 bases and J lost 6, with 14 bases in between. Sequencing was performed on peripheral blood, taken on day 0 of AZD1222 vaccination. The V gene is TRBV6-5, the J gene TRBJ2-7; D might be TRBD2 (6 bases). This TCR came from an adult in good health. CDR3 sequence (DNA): TGTGCCAGCAGTTACCCCGGGACTGAAGTCGAGCAGTACTTC. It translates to CASSYPGTEVEQYF.